This TCR beta chain was identified during a study of PD-1 blockade in classical Hodgkin lymphoma. As to time point: cycle 4 day 1 (C4D1), after 6 weeks of nivolumab. Relapse after autologous stem cell transplantation occurred in every patient, and brentuximab vedotin exposure varied. General observations from the study: Those patients who began receiving nivolumab less than 1 year after ASCT had lower diversity, and they were excluded.

Clones were sequenced by immunoSEQ multiplex PCR, and TCRdb holds only the in-frame ones, with some missing. The sample lists about 92,000 clones, about 83% occurring once. In regard to this clone: Its specificity is not known.

V was pared by 1 base and J by 7 bases, with 7 bases between. Germline-derived CDR1 and CDR2 are SGHAT and FQNNGV. This CDR3 spans 13 amino acids. The specimen was peripheral blood mononuclear cells (PBMCs), collected before the fourth cycle of nivolumab. The J gene is TRBJ2-2, the V gene TRBV11-2; D is ambiguous. The source is a human donor with classical Hodgkin lymphoma. CDR3 residues: CASSLGLSGELFF. For the CDR3, the DNA is TGTGCCAGCAGCTTAGGATTGAGCGGGGAGCTGTTTTTT.